This T cell receptor beta chain comes out of a study of T cell changes during pregnancy in multiple sclerosis. Trimming shortened V by 2 bases and J by 0 bases, and 9 bases separated the two germline ends. Germline assignment: CDR1 SGDLS and CDR2 YYNGEE. The CDR3 is 15 amino acids. Sequenced by immunoSEQ multiplex PCR; TCRdb stores in-frame clones only, minus some. The sample shows tens of thousands of clones, over 85% of them seen only once. The origin of this receptor is a female donor with multiple sclerosis, enrolled in a pregnancy study. V usage is TRBV9 and J usage is TRBJ1-3, with unresolved D. This sample comprised CD4+ T cells from peripheral blood mononuclear cells, obtained in the first trimester of pregnancy. The CDR3 coding sequence is TGTGCCAGCAGCGTTCGAGGTGTCTCTGGAAACACCATATATTTT. Translation: CASSVRGVSGNTIYF.